Listed here are 20 T cell receptor beta chains from one sample, sequenced in a study of blood T cell repertoires in COVID-19. Profiling relied on immunoSEQ multiplex PCR, and the TCRdb table lists in-frame clones only, not all of them. The sample has 390,000 or so clones; almost 90% are singletons. The material sequenced was peripheral blood. These receptors all come from a man between 18 and 35 years old with active or convalescent COVID-19.

The V and J genes are TRBV7-2 and TRBJ2-1, with TRBD2 identical over 8 bases. The CDR3 runs to 16 residues. The germline V gene encodes CDR1 SGHTA and CDR2 FQGNSA. The junction had 12 bases not matched to a gene; V was cut back by 5 bases and J by 6 bases. The CDR3 bases are TGTGCCAGCAGCCCACCGGGACTAGGACTAAGCAATGAGCAGTTCTTC. Amino acid sequence: CASSPPGLGLSNEQFF.

The chain combines TRBV19 with TRBJ1-2; D gene ambiguous. CDR1 and CDR2 from the germline V gene are LNHDA and SQIVND (reference sequence). V was trimmed by 7 bases and J by 5 bases, leaving 11 bases between them. This CDR3 has 12 residues. In DNA, the CDR3 is TGTGCCAGTACCCAGACGGAGTATGGCTACACCTTC. It specifies CASTQTEYGYTF.

V and J are TRBV24-1 and TRBJ1-2, with D possibly matching TRBD1 (6 bases). The CDR3 length is 13 residues. Between the trimmed V and J ends, which lost 7 bases and 8 bases, there was a span of 16 bases. Germline CDR1 is KGHDR and CDR2 is SFDVKD. Written as DNA, the CDR3 is TGTGCCACCAGCCTTGGGGGCGGGGGCGGCTACACCTTC. It yields the protein CATSLGGGGGYTF.

The chain links TRBV20-1 to TRBJ1-2, with TRBD1 identical over 9 bases. CDR3 length: 13 amino acids. The germline CDR1 and CDR2 sequences are DFQATT and SNEGSKA (reference sequence). V shed 3 bases, J shed 8 bases, and the junction held 7 bases outside the gene matches. In DNA, the CDR3 is TGCAGTGCTAGTGCGAGACAGGGGGACGGCTACACCTTC. It is translated as CSASARQGDGYTF.

This chain links TRBV28 with TRBJ2-7; a possible D gene is TRBD1 (6 bases). The V and J ends lost 6 bases and 0 bases respectively, with 15 bases between them. Germline V gives CDR1 MDHEN, CDR2 SYDVKM. The CDR3 length is 15 residues. The CDR3, as DNA: TGTGCCAGCAGGGGACCCAGGGGCGCCTCCTACGAGCAGTACTTC. As protein: CASRGPRGASYEQYF.

The rearrangement links TRBV9 to TRBJ2-3, with 7 bases fitting TRBD1. CDR3 length equals 15 residues. The V gene end was trimmed by 4 bases and the J gene end by 2 bases; junction bases not matched to a gene: 7. CDR1 and CDR2 (germline): SGDLS, YYNGEE. For the CDR3, the DNA is TGTGCCAGCAGCTCACGGGACAGAAACACAGATACGCAGTATTTT. This gives the protein CASSSRDRNTDTQYF.

The rearrangement uses TRBV14 and TRBJ1-2; no firm D call. V was pared by 2 bases and J by 8 bases, with 12 bases between. Germline values: CDR1 SGHDN, CDR2 FVKESK. The CDR3 is made up of 13 amino acids. CDR3 protein: CASSQSGGFGYTF. Written as DNA, the CDR3 is TGTGCCAGCAGCCAATCCGGCGGCTTCGGCTACACCTTC.

CDR3 loop: CASSLYGALNTEAFF. The CDR3 DNA sequence: TGTGCCAGCAGTTTATATGGGGCGCTGAACACTGAAGCTTTCTTT. The genes are TRBV28 and TRBJ1-1, with D perhaps matching TRBD1 (5 bases). This CDR3 comprises 15 residues. Germline-derived CDR1 and CDR2 are MDHEN and SYDVKM. The V and J ends lost 1 base and 0 bases respectively, with 9 bases between them.

The V gene is TRBV28, the J gene TRBJ1-1, with 9 bases fitting TRBD1. This CDR3 comprises 13 residues. V shed 5 bases and J 8 bases; nucleotides not matched to a gene: 6. Looked up from germline, CDR1 is MDHEN and CDR2 is SYDVKM. The CDR3 bases are TGTGCCAGCAGTCCCCCCGGGACAGGGGAAGCTTTCTTT. Translation: CASSPPGTGEAFF.

The V and J genes are TRBV19 and TRBJ2-1; 12 nucleotides match TRBD2. From germline, CDR1 is LNHDA and CDR2 SQIVND (reference sequence). V was pared by 5 bases and J by 0 bases, with 14 bases of the junction left unmatched. This CDR3 has 20 residues. CDR3 DNA sequence: TGTGCCAGTAGTGCACAGGCTAGCGGGGGGGCCCTTAGCTCCTACAATGAGCAGTTCTTC. Residues: CASSAQASGGALSSYNEQFF. The full variable domain, in which reference TRBV19 and TRBJ2-1 provide the parts outside the CDR3, is DGGITQSPKYLFRKEGQNVTLSCEQNLNHDAMYWYRQDPGQGLRLIYYSQIVNDFQKGDIAEGYSVSREKKESFPLTVTSAQKNPTAFYLCASSAQASGGALSSYNEQFFGPGTRLTVL.

The J gene is TRBJ2-3, the V gene TRBV24-1, with TRBD2 matching over 10 bases. The CDR3 totals 18 residues. Trimming cost V 0 bases and J 1 base; bases outside gene matches: 6. Germline V gives CDR1 KGHDR, CDR2 SFDVKD. The DNA of the CDR3 is TGTGCCACCAGTGATTTGCTCGGACTAGCGGAAGGCACAGATACGCAGTATTTT. Its protein is CATSDLLGLAEGTDTQYF.

A few counts support this clone. This chain connects TRBV9 to TRBJ1-1; tentatively, D is TRBD1 (5 bases). This CDR3 region has 13 residues. The V end lost 6 bases, the J end lost 1 base, and 10 bases lay between the germline ends. CDR1 and CDR2 (germline): SGDLS, YYNGEE. The CDR3 region has the DNA TGTGCCAGCAACCCAAGGGGGAACACTGAAGCTTTCTTT. This translates into CASNPRGNTEAFF.

The chain couples TRBV5-6 to TRBJ1-6, with D possibly being TRBD1 (5 bases). Germline V CDR1 and CDR2: SGHDT, YYEEEE. V shed 0 bases and J shed 4 bases, with 8 bases lying between them. The CDR3 covers 15 residues. CDR3 bases: TGTGCCAGCAGCTTGGCCAGGGATTATAATTCACCCCTCCACTTT. Encoded protein: CASSLARDYNSPLHF.

This clone came up a few times. The V call is TRBV2, the J call TRBJ1-5, with a weak D call TRBD1 (5 bases). CDR1 and CDR2 (germline): SNHLY, FYNNEI. CDR3 size: 17 residues. Trimming took off 5 bases at V and 0 bases at J, with 17 bases between the two ends. Written as DNA, the CDR3 is TGTGCCAGCAGTCCGCCGGGGAGGGGCTATAGCAATCAGCCCCAGCATTTT. This sequence encodes CASSPPGRGYSNQPQHF.

The gene calls are TRBV7-6 and TRBJ2-7, with 7 positions matching TRBD1. Trimming took 5 bases from V and 2 from J; bases not matched to a gene: 6. Germline V gene lookup returns CDR1 SGHVS and CDR2 FNYEAQ. The CDR3 sequence is 14 residues long. CDR3 sequence reads: CASSQQGFAYEQYF. DNA of the CDR3: TGTGCCAGCAGCCAACAGGGGTTTGCCTACGAGCAGTACTTC.

V gene TRBV28 combines with J gene TRBJ1-2, with D perhaps matching TRBD1 (5 bases). The V and J ends lost 4 bases and 5 bases respectively, with 11 bases between them. Germline lookup yields CDR1 MDHEN and CDR2 SYDVKM. The CDR3 extends over 13 amino acids. The CDR3 sequence is CASSSLQAYGYTF. As DNA, the CDR3 is TGTGCCAGCAGTTCGCTACAGGCTTATGGCTACACCTTC.

This chain connects TRBV27 to TRBJ1-1, with 9 bases matching TRBD1. The CDR3 loop spans 16 amino acids. V gave up 5 bases and J gave up 3 bases; unmatched junction bases: 10. Germline V gene data show CDR1 as MNHEY and CDR2 as SMNVEV (reference sequence). The CDR3 sequence: CASSPVQGAMYTEAFF. DNA of the CDR3: TGTGCCAGCAGTCCAGTACAGGGGGCTATGTACACTGAAGCTTTCTTT.

Of note for this clone: The junction and the germline gene differ at one end; a read error may be behind it. The CDR3 nucleotides are TGTGCCAGCAGCCCGCGAGGCGGGGGGAGCTCTGGGGCCAACGTGCTGACTTTC. This sequence encodes CASSPRGGGSSGANVLTF. The chain joins TRBV3-1 (or the pseudogene TRBV3-2) to TRBJ2-6; 8 bases line up with TRBD2. The CDR3 consists of 18 residues. From germline, CDR1 is LGHDT and CDR2 YNNKEL (reference sequence).

This rearrangement joins TRBV18 to TRBJ1-6, with unresolved D. The CDR3 runs 16 residues. Germline CDR1 KGHSH, CDR2 LQKENI. The V end was cut by 3 bases, the J end by 0 bases, with 9 bases between. Written as DNA, the CDR3 is TGTGCCAGCTCACCCCCGGGGAACTCCTATAATTCACCCCTCCACTTT. It translates to CASSPPGNSYNSPLHF.

Only one count was recorded for this clone. The chain couples TRBV19 to TRBJ2-2; the D gene is possibly TRBD1 (5 bases). V was trimmed by 6 bases and J by 4 bases, leaving 18 bases between them. This CDR3 is 16 amino acids long. Germline V CDR1 and CDR2: LNHDA, SQIVND (reference sequence). The CDR3 reads CASSPEQVVGTGELFF. The CDR3 coding sequence is TGTGCCAGTAGCCCTGAACAGGTAGTGGGCACCGGGGAGCTGTTTTTT.